This T cell receptor beta chain was profiled in a study of cytomegalovirus exposure and HLA in healthy donors. On the study more broadly: Out of 398 genotyped donors, roughly 78% belonged to the Caucasian-associated ancestry cluster.

The CDR3 has 14 residues. V lost 6 bases, J lost 6 bases, and 17 bases lay in between. Germline values: CDR1 LNHDA, CDR2 SQIVND (reference sequence). Study-wide findings and caveats: TCR beta chains numbering 150 to 200 were designated cytomegalovirus-associated.

The PCR used 60 Vbeta and 13 Jbeta primers. TCRdb's copy holds only in-frame clones and misses some; the assay was immunoSEQ multiplex PCR. The data contain some 180,000 clones, 60% to 80% of them singletons. As concerns this clone: Its specificity is unknown.

Sequences were obtained from PBMCs. The V and J genes are TRBV19 and TRBJ1-1; the D gene is possibly TRBD1 (5 bases). The source of this sequence is a woman in her 30s in good health and CMV-seronegative. The CDR3 is CASSPVGGGPEAFF. The CDR3 DNA is TGTGCCAGTAGCCCAGTGGGGGGAGGTCCTGAAGCTTTCTTT.